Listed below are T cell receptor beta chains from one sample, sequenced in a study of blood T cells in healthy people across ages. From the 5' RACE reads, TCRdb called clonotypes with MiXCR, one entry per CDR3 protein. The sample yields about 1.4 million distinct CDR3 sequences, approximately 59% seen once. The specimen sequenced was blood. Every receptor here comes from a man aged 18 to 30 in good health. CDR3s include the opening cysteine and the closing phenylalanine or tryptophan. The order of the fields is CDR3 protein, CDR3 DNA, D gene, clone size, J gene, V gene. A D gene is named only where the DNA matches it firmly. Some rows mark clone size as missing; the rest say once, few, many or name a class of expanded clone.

cdr3_aa: CSAISLAENEQFF; cdr3_nt: TGCAGTGCTATTAGTTTAGCGGAAAATGAGCAGTTCTTC; d_call: .; clone_size: once; j_call: TRBJ2-1; v_call: TRBV20-1
cdr3_aa: CASSLSDFKGYGYTF; cdr3_nt: TGCGCCAGCAGCTTGTCGGACTTTAAAGGGTATGGCTACACCTTC; d_call: .; clone_size: few; j_call: TRBJ1-2; v_call: TRBV5-1
cdr3_aa: CASSLFSGSNADTQYF; cdr3_nt: TGTGCCAGCAGCTTATTTAGCGGGAGTAACGCAGATACGCAGTATTTT; d_call: TRBD2; clone_size: .; j_call: TRBJ2-3; v_call: TRBV7-6
cdr3_aa: CASSPSGTREAFF; cdr3_nt: TGTGCCAGCAGCCCGTCCGGGACAAGAGAAGCTTTCTTT; d_call: .; clone_size: .; j_call: TRBJ1-1; v_call: TRBV3-1
cdr3_aa: CSAYRGTEAFF; cdr3_nt: TGCAGTGCATATAGGGGCACTGAAGCTTTCTTT; d_call: .; clone_size: .; j_call: TRBJ1-1; v_call: TRBV20-1
cdr3_aa: CASSFNGGDTQYF; cdr3_nt: TGTGCCAGCAGTTTCAACGGTGGAGATACGCAGTATTTT; d_call: .; clone_size: .; j_call: TRBJ2-3; v_call: TRBV28
cdr3_aa: CASKRTSGPYEQYF; cdr3_nt: TGTGCCTCTAAACGGACTAGCGGCCCCTACGAGCAGTACTTC; d_call: TRBD2; clone_size: .; j_call: TRBJ2-7; v_call: TRBV6-2/TRBV6-3
cdr3_aa: CSARGVVGLNTEAFF; cdr3_nt: TGCAGTGCTAGAGGCGTAGTGGGACTGAACACTGAAGCTTTCTTT; d_call: .; clone_size: .; j_call: TRBJ1-1; v_call: TRBV20-1
cdr3_aa: CASRPRGTDTQYF; cdr3_nt: TGTGCCAGCCGCCCGAGGGGCACAGATACGCAGTATTTT; d_call: .; clone_size: few; j_call: TRBJ2-3; v_call: TRBV7-2
cdr3_aa: CASSFRQAVNNEQFF; cdr3_nt: TGTGCCAGCAGTTTCAGACAGGCCGTTAACAATGAGCAGTTCTTC; d_call: .; clone_size: .; j_call: TRBJ2-1; v_call: TRBV12-3/TRBV12-4
cdr3_aa: CSARDIQRVTSSEEQYF; cdr3_nt: TGCAGTGCTAGAGATATACAGCGGGTAACGTCTTCGGAGGAGCAGTACTTC; d_call: .; clone_size: .; j_call: TRBJ2-7; v_call: TRBV20-1
cdr3_aa: CASSWTSGSNEQYF; cdr3_nt: TGTGCCAGCAGCTGGACTAGCGGGAGTAATGAGCAGTACTTC; d_call: TRBD2; clone_size: .; j_call: TRBJ2-4; v_call: TRBV5-5
cdr3_aa: CASSLGGSGSDTQYF; cdr3_nt: TGTGCCAGCAGCTTAGGAGGTAGCGGGAGTGATACGCAGTATTTT; d_call: TRBD2; clone_size: .; j_call: TRBJ2-3; v_call: TRBV7-2
cdr3_aa: CATSRDPGGGYGYTF; cdr3_nt: TGTGCCACCAGCAGAGATCCAGGGGGTGGCTATGGCTACACCTTC; d_call: TRBD1; clone_size: .; j_call: TRBJ1-2; v_call: TRBV15
cdr3_aa: CATSDSRVGSSYNEQYF; cdr3_nt: TGTGCCACCAGTGATAGCAGGGTAGGAAGCTCCTACAATGAGCAGTACTTC; d_call: .; clone_size: .; j_call: TRBJ2-7; v_call: TRBV24-1
cdr3_aa: CASTGLPGIEQYF; cdr3_nt: TGTGCCAGCACCGGACTCCCGGGGATTGAGCAGTACTTC; d_call: .; clone_size: .; j_call: TRBJ2-5; v_call: TRBV12-3/TRBV12-4
cdr3_aa: CASSPFSGAGPTYEQYF; cdr3_nt: TGTGCCAGCAGCCCCTTCAGTGGAGCGGGGCCAACCTACGAGCAGTACTTC; d_call: TRBD2; clone_size: .; j_call: TRBJ2-7; v_call: TRBV9
cdr3_aa: CASSLAQPYEQYF; cdr3_nt: TGTGCCAGCAGCTTGGCACAGCCCTACGAGCAGTACTTC; d_call: .; clone_size: few; j_call: TRBJ2-7; v_call: TRBV7-9
cdr3_aa: CASSGLAGGASTDTQYF; cdr3_nt: TGTGCCAGCAGTGGGCTAGCGGGGGGCGCTAGCACAGATACGCAGTATTTT; d_call: TRBD2; clone_size: few; j_call: TRBJ2-3; v_call: TRBV28
cdr3_aa: CAISAGLAGNEQFF; cdr3_nt: TGTGCCATCAGCGCGGGACTAGCAGGAAATGAGCAGTTCTTC; d_call: TRBD2; clone_size: .; j_call: TRBJ2-1; v_call: TRBV10-3
cdr3_aa: CASNFVSGGGEQFF; cdr3_nt: TGTGCCAGCAATTTCGTAAGCGGGGGCGGCGAGCAGTTCTTC; d_call: TRBD2; clone_size: .; j_call: TRBJ2-1; v_call: TRBV27
cdr3_aa: CASSLPGTGSSYEQYF; cdr3_nt: TGTGCCAGCAGCTTACCGGGGACAGGGAGCTCCTACGAGCAGTACTTC; d_call: TRBD1; clone_size: .; j_call: TRBJ2-7; v_call: TRBV7-9
cdr3_aa: CSVGGGRGYEQYF; cdr3_nt: TGCAGCGTTGGGGGCGGGAGAGGCTACGAGCAGTACTTC; d_call: TRBD2; clone_size: few; j_call: TRBJ2-7; v_call: TRBV29-1
cdr3_aa: CASSPEGWYEQYF; cdr3_nt: TGTGCCAGCAGCCCAGAAGGATGGTACGAGCAGTACTTC; d_call: .; clone_size: once; j_call: TRBJ2-7; v_call: TRBV9
cdr3_aa: CATSSDRGGYGYTF; cdr3_nt: TGTGCCACCAGCAGCGACAGGGGTGGCTATGGCTACACCTTC; d_call: TRBD1; clone_size: .; j_call: TRBJ1-2; v_call: TRBV15
cdr3_aa: CASSVSAGGSYNEQFF; cdr3_nt: TGTGCCAGCAGTGTATCAGCGGGAGGCTCCTACAATGAGCAGTTCTTC; d_call: TRBD2; clone_size: .; j_call: TRBJ2-1; v_call: TRBV6-1
cdr3_aa: CASRVTSGASHEQYF; cdr3_nt: TGTGCCAGCAGGGTTACTAGCGGAGCCTCCCACGAGCAGTACTTC; d_call: TRBD2; clone_size: .; j_call: TRBJ2-7; v_call: TRBV2
cdr3_aa: CASSQDSIGRVGGELFF; cdr3_nt: TGCGCCAGCAGCCAAGATAGTATCGGCAGGGTGGGCGGGGAGCTGTTTTTT; d_call: .; clone_size: .; j_call: TRBJ2-2; v_call: TRBV4-3
cdr3_aa: CASSPTSAGEQYF; cdr3_nt: TGTGCCAGCAGTCCGACTAGCGCGGGGGAGCAGTACTTC; d_call: TRBD2; clone_size: few; j_call: TRBJ2-7; v_call: TRBV27
cdr3_aa: CASSLQADEQFF; cdr3_nt: TGTGCCAGCAGCTTACAGGCGGATGAGCAGTTCTTC; d_call: .; clone_size: once; j_call: TRBJ2-1; v_call: TRBV7-9
cdr3_aa: CASSFWTSQETQYF; cdr3_nt: TGCGCCAGCAGCTTTTGGACTAGCCAAGAGACCCAGTACTTC; d_call: TRBD2; clone_size: .; j_call: TRBJ2-5; v_call: TRBV5-1
cdr3_aa: CASSQGRSPSYEQYF; cdr3_nt: TGCGCCAGCAGCCAAGGACGCAGCCCGTCCTACGAGCAGTACTTC; d_call: .; clone_size: .; j_call: TRBJ2-7; v_call: TRBV4-1
cdr3_aa: CASGVGNFGTEAFF; cdr3_nt: TGTGCCAGCGGGGTAGGCAATTTCGGTACTGAAGCTTTCTTT; d_call: .; clone_size: .; j_call: TRBJ1-1; v_call: TRBV6-5
cdr3_aa: CASSFQRGGADIQYF; cdr3_nt: TGTGCCAGCAGCTTTCAGCGGGGGGGCGCTGACATTCAGTACTTC; d_call: TRBD2; clone_size: many; j_call: TRBJ2-4; v_call: TRBV7-9
cdr3_aa: CASLEADRGEYDWNTEAFF; cdr3_nt: TGCGCCAGCTTAGAAGCCGACAGGGGGGAGTATGATTGGAACACTGAAGCTTTCTTT; d_call: TRBD1; clone_size: .; j_call: TRBJ1-1; v_call: TRBV10-1
cdr3_aa: CASRGTGGVQPQHF; cdr3_nt: TGTGCCAGCAGAGGGACAGGGGGCGTTCAGCCCCAGCATTTT; d_call: TRBD1; clone_size: .; j_call: TRBJ1-5; v_call: TRBV2
cdr3_aa: CASNTGQGNTEAFF; cdr3_nt: TGTGCCAGCAACACGGGACAGGGGAACACTGAAGCTTTCTTT; d_call: TRBD1; clone_size: .; j_call: TRBJ1-1; v_call: TRBV11-2
cdr3_aa: CASSTITETQYF; cdr3_nt: TGTGCCAGCTCAACTATAACCGAGACCCAGTACTTC; d_call: .; clone_size: few; j_call: TRBJ2-5; v_call: TRBV18
cdr3_aa: CTSSLAWTGYEAFF; cdr3_nt: TGCACCAGCAGCTTGGCCTGGACAGGGTATGAAGCTTTCTTT; d_call: TRBD1; clone_size: .; j_call: TRBJ1-1; v_call: TRBV5-1
cdr3_aa: CASSLRKNGYTF; cdr3_nt: TGTGCCAGCAGTCTCAGGAAGAATGGCTACACCTTC; d_call: .; clone_size: .; j_call: TRBJ1-2; v_call: TRBV12-3/TRBV12-4
cdr3_aa: CASSQEGQDQETQYF; cdr3_nt: TGTGCCAGCAGCCAAGAGGGGCAAGACCAGGAGACCCAGTACTTC; d_call: .; clone_size: .; j_call: TRBJ2-5; v_call: TRBV3-1
cdr3_aa: CASSQGTELNQPQHF; cdr3_nt: TGCGCCAGCAGCCAGGGGACAGAACTCAATCAGCCCCAGCATTTT; d_call: TRBD1; clone_size: few; j_call: TRBJ1-5; v_call: TRBV4-1
cdr3_aa: CASRPLTVYEQYF; cdr3_nt: TGTGCCAGCAGACCACTGACAGTTTACGAGCAGTACTTC; d_call: .; clone_size: few; j_call: TRBJ2-7; v_call: TRBV2